The entry below gives a single T cell receptor (beta chain) sequence along with its context. Its antigen remains unidentified. Through a sample-barcoded 5' primer and a J-beta primer mix, a second PCR was run for roughly 7 to 12 cycles. TCRdb independently ran MiXCR on the 5' RACE reads; one entry per CDR3 protein. The sample lists roughly 730,000 distinct CDR3 sequences; 56% were seen once. This specimen belongs to a study of blood T cells in healthy people across ages. Study-level information: Template switching retrieved approximately one barcoded beta molecule for each two T cells.

The study, taken as a whole, reports: Diversity of TCR beta per million T cells declined in a roughly linear way with age. Estimated diversity that came from one million T cells was considered an underestimate.

Donors each provided 8 to 10 milliliters of peripheral blood. CDR1 SGDLS and CDR2 YYNGEE come from the germline V gene. V was clipped by 0 bases and J by 2 bases; unmatched bases: 5. This CDR3 has 15 amino acids. The chain carries TRBV9 and TRBJ2-7; 7 nucleotides agree with TRBD2. Sequenced: blood. This clonotype was sampled from a man aged 40-49 years in good health. The CDR3 is CASSVGGGSPYEQYF. The DNA for the CDR3 is TGTGCCAGCAGCGTAGGTGGCGGGAGTCCCTACGAGCAGTACTTC.